The subject of this entry is one T cell receptor beta chain. This entry comes from a study of blood T cell repertoires in COVID-19. Study summary: COVID-19 samples from acute and convalescent phases originated in the United States, Italy and Spain. Nucleic acid was either cDNA or gDNA, and it came from T cells, B-cell-depleted T cells, or PBMCs.

The CDR3 consists of 14 residues. The V segment lost 1 base and the J segment 7 bases; nucleotides outside the gene matches: 4. The V gene's germline CDR1 is KGHSH and CDR2 LQKENI. As processed by the authors: Amplification of reference gene primers provided the estimated nucleated cell counts. The method was immunoSEQ multiplex PCR; TCRdb's version includes in-frame clones alone and lacks a portion of them. The DNA gave D and trimming, while V, J and clone size come from that table. The sample includes roughly 150,000 clones, nearly 80% seen only once; the top ten take around 14%. Sequenced input: peripheral blood. The receptor comes from an elderly woman with acute or convalescent COVID-19. The chain joins TRBV18 to TRBJ1-5, with TRBD1 matching 7 bases. The CDR3 sequence is CASSPQGARQPQHF. The CDR3 DNA follows: TGTGCCAGCTCACCACAGGGGGCACGGCAGCCCCAGCATTTT.